This TCR beta chain was sequenced during a study of post-analysis software for immune sequencing data. For the study at large: Disease courses included relapsing-remitting, secondary progressive and progressive-relapsing multiple sclerosis. General study findings and limits: A few TRBV segments were significantly more frequent in patients than in controls. TRBV5-6, TRBV5-1 and TRBV20-1 were among these segments. Clustering by F measure revealed strong co-clustering among samples prepared together in one batch.

Built from TCR beta cDNA, the libraries had unique molecular identifiers in them. Each CDR3 protein is one row after TCRdb ran MiXCR on the PCR reads. Of 650,000 to 850,000 distinct CDR3 sequences in the sample, 53% were seen once. For this clonotype: Antigen specificity is unknown.

Per germline, CDR1 SGHAT and CDR2 FQNNGV. The CDR3 length is 16 residues. V shed 2 bases and J 5 bases; nucleotides not matched to a gene: 5. The TCR was taken from a girl between 5 and 17 years old with multiple sclerosis. The rearrangement links TRBV11-2 to TRBJ2-1; 11 bases fit TRBD2. Sequencing used blood. The CDR3 loop reads CASSLLTSGSNNEQFF. Written as DNA, the CDR3 is TGTGCCAGCAGCTTACTTACTAGCGGGAGTAACAATGAGCAGTTCTTC.